Below, 10 T cell receptor beta chains from the same sample are listed, as sequenced in a study of shared clonotypes between healthy human individuals. Some clones are missing from TCRdb's copy, which holds only in-frame ones; the method was immunoSEQ multiplex PCR. The data show 190,000 or so clones, with 66% seen just once and less than 11% held by the top ten. Sequences were obtained from memory CD4+ T cells sorted from blood. Subset meaning: CD45RA-negative fraction. These receptors were collected from a man aged 25 to 45 in good health.

V and J are TRBV5-6 and TRBJ2-3, with TRBD2 matching 9 bases. J lost 1 base, V lost 0 bases, and 3 bases had no gene match. The CDR3 length is 16 residues. Germline V gives CDR1 SGHDT, CDR2 YYEEEE. The CDR3 reads CASSLETSGGTDTQYF. For the CDR3, the DNA is TGTGCCAGCAGCTTGGAGACTAGCGGTGGCACAGATACGCAGTATTTT.

CDR3 coding DNA: TGTGCCAGCGGTAACGGGGCTAGCGGAAACAATGAGCAGTTCTTC. Translating gives CASGNGASGNNEQFF. The chain uses TRBV6-6 and TRBJ2-1; 7 bases map to TRBD2. With 8 bases clipped from V and 5 bases from J, the junction kept 12 bases outside the gene matches. This CDR3 region has 15 residues. CDR1 MNHNY and CDR2 SVGAGI come from the germline V gene (reference sequence).

This clone appeared a few times. This sample includes further DNA sequences coding for the same CDR3. This CDR3 is CASSFKYQETQYF. CDR3 in DNA: TGTGCCAGCAGTTTTAAGTACCAAGAGACCCAGTACTTC. The chain employs TRBV27 and TRBJ2-5; D gene unclear. Germline V CDR1 and CDR2: MNHEY, SMNVEV (reference sequence). The V and J ends lost 3 bases and 0 bases respectively, with 5 bases between them. The CDR3 length is 13 residues.

This clone came up a few times. V gene TRBV28 combines with J gene TRBJ2-7, with 11 bases identical to TRBD1. J gave up 3 bases and V 4 bases, and 8 bases lay outside the gene matches. The CDR3 spans 16 residues. Germline-derived CDR1 and CDR2 are MDHEN and SYDVKM. CDR3 sequence: CASSSPGTGGFYEQYF. The CDR3 DNA sequence: TGTGCCAGCAGTTCCCCCGGGACAGGGGGTTTCTACGAGCAGTACTTC.

This clone came up a few times. The chain is built from TRBV28 and TRBJ2-3; D not certain. Between the trimmed V and J ends, which lost 7 bases and 0 bases, there was a span of 5 bases. The CDR3 is made up of 12 amino acids. The germline V gene has CDR1 MDHEN and CDR2 SYDVKM. CDR3 sequence (DNA): TGTGCCAGCACAGCTAGCACAGATACGCAGTATTTT. Protein: CASTASTDTQYF.

The genes are TRBV28 and TRBJ1-4; D remains unclear. Germline V gene lookup returns CDR1 MDHEN and CDR2 SYDVKM. This CDR3 has 17 amino acids. The ends were cut back, 3 bases at V and 0 bases at J, with 14 bases in the middle. The CDR3 DNA follows: TGTGCCAGCAGTTTTCCCGGACTTCTTGCAACTAATGAAAAACTGTTTTTT. Translation: CASSFPGLLATNEKLFF.

The chain carries TRBV7-8 and TRBJ2-3; a possible D gene is TRBD2 (5 bases). The V and J ends lost 1 base and 2 bases respectively, with 13 bases between them. Germline lookup yields CDR1 SGHVS and CDR2 FQNEAQ. This CDR3 comprises 16 residues. The CDR3 DNA sequence: TGTGCCAGCAGCTTAGTAGAGGGTCTCGTCACAGATACGCAGTATTTT. It translates to CASSLVEGLVTDTQYF.

The V gene is TRBV14, the J gene TRBJ1-2; 8 nucleotides agree with TRBD1. This CDR3 region has 14 residues. With 2 bases clipped from V and 8 bases from J, the junction kept 7 bases outside the gene matches. The V gene's germline CDR1 is SGHDN and CDR2 FVKESK. The CDR3: CASSQPGTGRGYTF. CDR3 in DNA: TGTGCCAGCAGCCAACCGGGGACAGGTCGCGGCTACACCTTC.

V usage is TRBV6-1 and J usage is TRBJ1-1, with 7 bases aligning to TRBD1. The germline CDR1 and CDR2 sequences are MNHNS and SASEGT. The CDR3 runs 13 residues. V trimming: 8 bases; J trimming: 4 bases; junction bases outside the gene matches: 7. The chain's CDR3 is CASGQALSTEAFF. The CDR3 coding sequence is TGTGCCAGCGGACAGGCCCTGTCCACTGAAGCTTTCTTT.

The genes are TRBV10-2 and TRBJ2-1; 9 nucleotides match TRBD2. The CDR3 is 16 amino acids. After removal of 1 base from V and 3 bases from J, the junction contained 4 bases not matched to a gene. Germline V CDR1 and CDR2: WSHSY, SAAADI. DNA for the CDR3: TGCGCCAGCAGTGAGTGGCTAGCGGGGTTCTACAATGAGCAGTTCTTC. The encoded protein is CASSEWLAGFYNEQFF.